The T cell receptor beta chain under discussion was sequenced for a study of control samples from healthy donors and cancer patients. The trim removed 0 bases at V and 10 bases at J, leaving 9 bases unmatched. The CDR3 totals 16 residues. Germline CDR1 is MNHEY and CDR2 is SVGAGI. TCRdb keeps only in-frame clones here, not all; method: immunoSEQ multiplex PCR. The repertoire has 98,000 or so clones, 70% to 80% of them found once; the top ten carry over 9.5%. Input material: blood. The gene calls are TRBV6-5 and TRBJ1-4; TRBD1 matches 9 bases. This receptor was identified in a woman aged 25 to 39 in good health. CDR3 in amino acids: CASSYSTGTGTTKLFF. As DNA, the CDR3 is TGTGCCAGCAGTTACTCAACCGGGACAGGGACAACAAAACTGTTTTTT.